This section outlines one T cell receptor (beta chain) sequence together with its context. It was CD45RO-negative cells, positively selected for CCR7, that made up naive CD8 cells, with terminally differentiated effector memory CD45RA+ cells excluded. Data came from immunoSEQ multiplex PCR; TCRdb stores just in-frame clones and leaves some out. Of around 600,000 clones in the sample, 95% to 98% were seen once. The data originate from a study of shared clonotypes between healthy human individuals. Study in general: For every donor, three CD4 naive, three CD4 memory, two CD8 naive and one CD8 memory plates were used.

This receptor was identified in a man aged 30 to 45 in good health. Sequencing was carried out using naive CD8+ T cells sorted from blood.

CDR3 bases: TGTGCCAGCAGCCCCGGGACAGGGGTCCCCTACGAGCAGTACTTC. Translating gives CASSPGTGVPYEQYF. The genes are TRBV7-9 and TRBJ2-7, with 10 bases identical to TRBD1. Germline CDR1 SEHNR, CDR2 FQNEAQ (reference sequence). This CDR3 is built from 15 residues. V lost 5 bases and J lost 2; bases outside the gene matches: 6.